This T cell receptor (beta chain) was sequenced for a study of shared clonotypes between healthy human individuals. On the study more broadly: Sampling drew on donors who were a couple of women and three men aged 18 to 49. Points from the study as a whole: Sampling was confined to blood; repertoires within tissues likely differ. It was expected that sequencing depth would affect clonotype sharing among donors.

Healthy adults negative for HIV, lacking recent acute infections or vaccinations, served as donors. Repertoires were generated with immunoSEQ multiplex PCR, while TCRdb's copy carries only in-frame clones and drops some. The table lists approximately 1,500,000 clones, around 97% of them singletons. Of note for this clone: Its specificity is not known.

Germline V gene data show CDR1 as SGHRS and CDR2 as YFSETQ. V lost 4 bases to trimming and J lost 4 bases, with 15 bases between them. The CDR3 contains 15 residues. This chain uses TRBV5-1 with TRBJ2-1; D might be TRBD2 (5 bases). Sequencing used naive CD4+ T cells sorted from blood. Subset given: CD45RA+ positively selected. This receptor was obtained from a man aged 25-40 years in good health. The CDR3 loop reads CASSQEARKYNEQFF. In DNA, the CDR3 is TGCGCCAGCAGCCAGGAGGCCCGAAAATACAATGAGCAGTTCTTC.